What follows describes a single T cell receptor (beta chain). This may come from a read error, since a much larger clone is one base off. TCRdb re-called the PCR reads with MiXCR, one entry per CDR3 protein. In the table there are about half a million distinct CDR3 sequences, around a fifth of which are singletons. CDR3 length equals 15 residues. Per germline, CDR1 MNHGY and CDR2 SAAAGT. The sample is drawn from a study of molecular identifiers for immune sequencing clone quantification. Sorting captured naive CD8 T cells as CD8+CD4-CCR7+CD45RA+. The sample comprised naive CD8+ T cells from blood, with Jurkat cell RNA spiked in. Indicated subset: FACS-sorted CD8+CD4-CCR7+CD45RA+ naive T cells. V gene TRBV6-8 combines with J gene TRBJ2-5; TRBD2 agrees at 8 bases. The sequence came from a human donor in good health. Some libraries in this study had Jurkat cell RNA spiked in. The CDR3 nucleotides are TGTGCCAGCAGTTCTTTAGCGGGGAGCCAAGAGATCCAGTACTTC. It codes for CASSSLAGSQEIQYF.